This TCR beta chain was recorded in a study of OX40 agonist ivuxolimab in advanced cancers. About the full investigation: The costimulatory receptor OX40 (CD134) was targeted by ivuxolimab, a fully human IgG2 agonistic monoclonal antibody. Patients were allowed to have had prior anti-PD-1, anti-PD-L1 or anti-CTLA-4 therapy, and 40% to 45% of the dose-escalation patients had previously received checkpoint inhibitors. Partial responses occurred in three dose-escalation patients: two with cutaneous melanoma and one with hepatocellular carcinoma. In the dose-escalation cohort, approximately 83% of patients were male, and the mean age was roughly 56 years with a range of roughly 20 to 80. Of the approximately 50 dose-escalation patients, hepatocellular carcinoma was present in around 20, melanoma in around 15, renal cell carcinoma in 9 and head and neck cancer in 9. The point of sequencing TCRbeta in the periphery was to test whether ivuxolimab changed TCR sequence diversity and drove clonal T-cell expansion. The paper reports the monotherapy dose-escalation portion (N of about 47 patients) of the phase I ivuxolimab trial. Intravenous ivuxolimab was administered to patients every 2 weeks at six dose levels: 0.01, 0.1, 0.3, 1.5, 3 and 10 mg/kg.

Paper-wide results and their limitations: At doses of 0.1 to 3.0 mg/kg, clonal expansion of both CD4+ and CD8+ T cells in blood was seen between baseline and week 6. The antigen specificity of the clonally expanded peripheral T cells was not determined. After ivuxolimab, more expanded clones were found on average in CD8+ T cells than in CD4+ T cells. In partial responders in the 0.1-3.0 mg/kg groups, normalized peripheral clonal expansion was found to be among the lowest, especially among CD8+ T cells. Low levels of normalized T-cell clonal expansion were also seen in some nonresponding patients.

For sequencing of the TCRbeta CDR3 region, genomic DNA was extracted from the sorted cells. The immunoSEQ Assay was used to sequence the TCRbeta CDR3 regions. TCRdb re-hosts the immuneACCESS table, in-frame sequences only. Its copies lack some clones; in the studies checked, an unresolved V gene accounts for under half of them, and the cause for the rest is not known. The sample profile shows about 66,000 clones; approximately 82% of them were found once. In total, the top ten clones hold 6% to 8% of the sample. The trial excluded patients who had a history of autoimmune disease or were on systemic immunosuppression. Peripheral blood for TCR sequencing was drawn from every dose cohort at baseline, at cycle 4 day 1 and at cycle 7 day 1. The samples were drawn from a first-in-human, open-label, multicenter phase I dose-escalation trial of ivuxolimab. Adults with locally advanced or metastatic melanoma, renal cell, hepatocellular, or head and neck squamous cell carcinoma were enrolled in the trial. Before TCR sequencing, CD4+ T cells and CD8+ T cells from peripheral blood were sorted into separate populations.

Comments on this clone: Its antigen remains undetermined. Per-base qualities were not stored, and no clone one base away is much larger.

Trimming accounts for 5 bases at V and 3 bases at J, while the number of junction bases matched to no gene is 3. The CDR3 numbers 13 residues from cysteine through phenylalanine. The kept DNA is CDR3 alone, 39 bases in frame from the first base. Based on the germline V gene, the CDR1 and CDR2 sequences are KGHSH and LQKENI. In this chain, TRBV18 is recombined with TRBJ1-2; 7 junctional bases match TRBD1. The clonotype comes from an adult with an advanced solid tumor such as melanoma, head and neck, liver or kidney cancer. Sequencing used CD4+ or CD8+ T cells sorted from blood, obtained in a trial of the OX40 agonist ivuxolimab. The CDR3 protein: CASSRGQDYGYTF. The DNA sequence follows: TGTGCCAGCTCAAGAGGACAGGACTATGGCTACACCTTC.